This T cell receptor beta chain appears in the sequencing data of a study of blood T cell repertoires in COVID-19. Turning to the study itself: Specimens from acute and convalescent COVID-19 originated in the United States, Italy and Spain.

As processed by the authors: Quantification of nucleated cells was approximated via reference gene primer amplification. Generated by immunoSEQ multiplex PCR, the TCRdb table keeps only in-frame clones and is missing some. V and J calls and clone size follow that table, whereas D and trimming were derived from the DNA. Of some 210,000 clones in the sample, approximately 90% were seen once. The source of this sequence is a woman aged 40-49 years with acute or convalescent COVID-19. Sequenced sample: peripheral blood.

CDR3 in amino acids: CAYASRVSGANVLTF. DNA for the CDR3: TGTGCCTACGCATCCAGGGTGTCTGGGGCCAACGTCCTGACTTTC. J is TRBJ2-6 and V is TRBV6-5; tentatively, D is TRBD1 (5 bases). V shed 11 bases and J shed 1 base, with 15 bases lying between them. The CDR3 length is 15 residues. Germline V gives CDR1 MNHEY, CDR2 SVGAGI.